This T cell receptor (beta chain) was observed in a study of T-cell memory formation after mild COVID-19. Findings and limits, study-wide: The pre-infection memory compartment contained some responding clones, suggesting cross-reactive memory joined. Clones which contracted sat mainly in CM and EM if CD4+, and in EMRA if CD8+.

As for this clonotype: Its antigen is not identified.

TCR alpha and TCR beta cDNA libraries with sample barcodes and UMIs came from 5'RACE using constant-segment primers. TCRdb analysed the 5' RACE reads with MiXCR anew, one entry per CDR3 protein. The table has almost 550,000 distinct CDR3 sequences, about a fifth seen once. The trim removed 6 bases at V and 5 bases at J, leaving 9 bases unmatched. The germline V gene encodes CDR1 SGHTA and CDR2 FQGNSA. This CDR3 comprises 16 residues. The clonotype comes from an adult woman who had mild COVID-19 (a few samples of this study predate the infection). Cell type and time point are not known. Source material: PBMCs or a T cell subset sorted from them (not recorded which). J is TRBJ2-5 and V is TRBV7-2, with TRBD2 matching over 13 bases. The CDR3 coding sequence is TGTGCCAGCAGTTCGAGACTAGCGGGGGGCAAGGAGACCCAGTACTTC. Its protein is CASSSRLAGGKETQYF.